A selection of T cell receptor beta chains follows, all from one sample in a study of blood T cell repertoires in COVID-19. Assay: immunoSEQ multiplex PCR; the TCRdb copy retains only in-frame clones and omits some. The sample has about 490,000 clones, 80% to 90% seen once. The sequenced sample consisted of peripheral blood. The receptors originated from a human donor in a cohort sampled during active COVID-19. The CDR3 runs from the conserved cysteine through the conserved F or W.

J,V,CDR3
TRBJ1-3,TRBV7-2,CASSLDPGSNTIYF
TRBJ1-4,TRBV7-8,CASSSRTNNEKLFF
TRBJ2-7,TRBV7-5,CARSPGLAGGGQYF
TRBJ1-2,TRBV29-1,CSVEAWTGGTNYGYTF
TRBJ2-3,TRBV30,CAWSGGLAADTQYF
TRBJ2-7,TRBV12-5,CASAPGAGAGEQYF
TRBJ2-1,TRBV25-1,CASSAWRIGTSQFF
TRBJ2-7,TRBV6-5,CATALEGLFYEQYF
TRBJ2-7,TRBV13,CASSLNRGHHEQYF
TRBJ1-3,TRBV19,CASSPSFGNTIYF
TRBJ2-1,TRBV9,CASSVAPSVPSSYNEQFF
TRBJ2-5,TRBV7-7,CASSLGGQGGETQYF
TRBJ2-7,TRBV4-2,CASSQDRDRVREQYF
TRBJ2-7,TRBV5-4,CASSLVGRSGRHEQYF
TRBJ2-2,TRBV7-3,CASSILPGLAGISGELFF
TRBJ1-3,TRBV2,CASRPTGVGNTIYF
TRBJ2-7,TRBV6-5,CASTQGRYFYEQYF
TRBJ1-6,TRBV5-4,CASSLRTGHNSPLHF
TRBJ2-7,TRBV28,CALNAGGGPYEQYF
TRBJ1-1,TRBV11-2,CASSLPVGGTEAFF
TRBJ2-5,TRBV9,CASSGSGRQETQYF
TRBJ1-1,TRBV9,CASSVRVGSTEAFF
TRBJ1-2,TRBV11-2,CASSPTLWGFGYTF